These 13 T cell receptor beta chains share one sample of origin, sequenced in a study of identical twins. TCRdb redid the calling of the 5' RACE reads with MiXCR, one entry per CDR3 protein. The profile covers about 690,000 distinct CDR3 sequences, with around 6.1% appearing a single time and approximately 1.6% taken by the ten largest. Sequenced material: naive T cells sorted from blood. These receptors all stem from a young man in good health.

This clonotype was detected many times. This chain uses TRBV6-1 with TRBJ2-1; 13 nucleotides agree with TRBD2. The trim removed 6 bases at V and 5 bases at J, leaving 4 bases unmatched. The CDR3 is made up of 15 amino acids. Per germline, CDR1 MNHNS and CDR2 SASEGT. The CDR3 DNA is TGTGCCAGCAGCCGCGGGACTAGCGGGGACAATGAGCAGTTCTTC. Protein: CASSRGTSGDNEQFF.

This clonotype has a count of ten or more. The J gene is TRBJ2-1, the V gene TRBV20-1, with TRBD1 as a possible D gene (5 bases). V was shortened by 1 base and J by 1 base, with 20 bases between the two germline ends. Germline loops: CDR1 DFQATT, CDR2 SNEGSKA (reference sequence). The CDR3 has 18 amino acids. The CDR3 reads CSARVGLRGTESYNEQFF. The CDR3 nucleotides read TGCAGTGCTAGAGTGGGTCTTAGGGGCACGGAGTCCTACAATGAGCAGTTCTTC.

This clonotype has ten or more counts. This CDR3 is CSVEREGYTGELFF. CDR3 nucleotides: TGCAGCGTTGAGCGGGAGGGTTACACCGGGGAGCTGTTTTTT. The chain employs TRBV29-1 and TRBJ2-2; 9 bases are a match to TRBD2. CDR1 and CDR2 (germline): SQVTM, ANQGSEA. This CDR3 spans 14 amino acids. The junction had 2 bases not matched to a gene; V was cut back by 3 bases and J by 3 bases.

This clonotype was detected ten times or more. The chain employs TRBV29-1 and TRBJ2-1; 7 nucleotides agree with TRBD1. The V and J ends lost 8 bases and 8 bases, in that order; junction bases with no gene match: 15. In germline, CDR1 is SQVTM, CDR2 ANQGSEA. The CDR3 totals 14 residues. DNA of the CDR3: TGCAGCCATAAACCACAGGGGCCCTTTCATGAGCAGTTCTTC. It codes for CSHKPQGPFHEQFF.

This clonotype was detected only a few times. The V gene is TRBV4-2, the J gene TRBJ1-2; no clear D gene. The CDR3 totals 11 residues. Germline-derived CDR1 and CDR2 are LGHNA and YNFKEQ. V lost 0 bases to trimming and J lost 8 bases, with 4 bases between them. The CDR3 reads CASSQDAGYTF. The DNA of the CDR3 is TGTGCCAGCAGCCAAGATGCGGGCTACACCTTC.

This clonotype was found many times. The rearrangement uses TRBV6-1 and TRBJ2-3; possibly TRBD1 or TRBD2 for D (6 bases each). V was trimmed by 10 bases and J by 4 bases, leaving 18 bases between them. The CDR3 is 14 amino acids. CDR1 is MNHNS, CDR2 SASEGT, per germline. The CDR3 sequence is CATGEGPGADTQYF. The CDR3 nucleotides read TGTGCCACGGGGGAAGGACCAGGGGCAGATACGCAGTATTTT.

This clonotype occurred a few times. The rearrangement links TRBV3-1 to TRBJ2-7; 10 bases agree with TRBD2. The CDR3 runs 16 residues. CDR1 is LGHDT, CDR2 YNNKEL, per germline (reference sequence). J lost 3 bases, V lost 0 bases, and 5 bases had no gene match. The CDR3 nucleotides read TGTGCCAGCAGCCAAGAAGGACTAGCGGCCTTCTACGAGCAGTACTTC. Its translation is CASSQEGLAAFYEQYF.

This clonotype turned up a few times. J is TRBJ2-7 and V is TRBV6-1; D might be TRBD1 (6 bases). Per the germline V gene, CDR1 is MNHNS and CDR2 is SASEGT. This CDR3 has 14 residues. Trimming left V 5 bases short and J 0 bases short, with 11 bases between. In DNA, the CDR3 is TGTGCCAGCAGTCCGCGACAGGTCTCCTACGAGCAGTACGTC. Its translation is CASSPRQVSYEQYV.

This clonotype was observed many times. The chain couples TRBV5-1 to TRBJ2-6; D is ambiguous. Trimming removed 3 bases at V and 0 bases at J, with 10 bases between. The CDR3 is 16 residues long. Germline CDR1 reads SGHRS; CDR2 reads YFSETQ. The CDR3 nucleotides are TGCGCCAGCAGCTCTAGACATAACTCTGGGGCCAACGTCCTGACTTTC. Translated, it gives CASSSRHNSGANVLTF.

The genes are TRBV20-1 and TRBJ2-5; 13 bases are shared with TRBD2. The CDR3 consists of 15 residues. Germline V gives CDR1 DFQATT, CDR2 SNEGSKA (reference sequence). V lost 5 bases and J lost 3; bases outside the gene matches: 6. The CDR3 DNA is TGCAGTGCTCCGGGACTAGCGGGATCTAAAGAGACCCAGTACTTC. Encoded protein: CSAPGLAGSKETQYF.

This clonotype was recorded a few times. The CDR3 DNA is TGTGCCAGTAGTATGTGGGCGTCGTCCAACACCGGGGAGCTGTTTTTT. It codes for CASSMWASSNTGELFF. The chain is built from TRBV19 and TRBJ2-2; D remains ambiguous. CDR3 length equals 16 residues. V was pared by 3 bases and J by 2 bases, with 13 bases between. From germline, CDR1 is LNHDA and CDR2 SQIVND (reference sequence).

In this sample, this clonotype turned up a few times. The chain uses TRBV14 and TRBJ2-1; 11 positions agree with TRBD2. Germline V gene lookup returns CDR1 SGHDN and CDR2 FVKESK. The CDR3 covers 17 residues. V dropped 1 base and J dropped 2; count of bases not matched to a gene: 4. The DNA of the CDR3 is TGTGCCAGCAGCCAAGTCCAGGGACTAGCGGCCTACAATGAGCAGTTCTTC. It yields the protein CASSQVQGLAAYNEQFF.

This chain links TRBV7-8 with TRBJ2-1, with D unresolved. The ends were cut back, 6 bases at V and 6 bases at J, with 9 bases in the middle. This CDR3 has 12 amino acids. Germline CDR1 reads SGHVS; CDR2 reads FQNEAQ. CDR3 bases: TGTGCCAGCAGTCAAGCGAGCAATGAGCAGTTCTTC. Translation gives CASSQASNEQFF.